The 20 T cell receptor beta chains below all came from one sample that was sequenced in a study of early T cells in non-severe SARS-CoV-2 infection. MiXCR, run by TCRdb on the 5' RACE reads, gives a single entry per CDR3 protein. The sample lists around 47,000 distinct CDR3 sequences, about 11% occurring once. Sequenced material: whole blood. All receptors come from an adult who was a healthcare worker with PCR-confirmed SARS-CoV-2 infection or an uninfected control (not recorded which).

This clonotype was picked up many times. The gene calls are TRBV21-1 and TRBJ2-4. TRBV21-1 is marked as a pseudogene. This CDR3 has 17 amino acids. This chain's CDR3 is CASSRKGSQLAKNIQYF. The CDR3 DNA reads TGTGCCAGCAGCAGGAAGGGAAGCCAGCTAGCCAAAAACATTCAGTACTTC.

The table lists this clonotype with many counts. This chain uses TRBV12-3 or TRBV12-4 with TRBJ2-3; possibly TRBD1 for D (6 bases). The CDR3 length is 16 residues. Trimming cost V 5 bases and J 2 bases, with 17 bases left between them. The CDR3 sequence is CASSPTTGEDTDTQYF. CDR3 bases: TGTGCCAGCAGTCCGACGACAGGAGAGGACACAGATACGCAGTATTTT.

The chain carries TRBV30 and TRBJ1-5; D is unresolved. This CDR3 has 13 amino acids. V shed 3 bases and J shed 0 bases, with 6 bases lying between them. CDR1 and CDR2 from the germline V gene are GTSNPN and SVGIG (reference sequence). The CDR3 sequence is CAWSINSNQPQHF. Here the CDR3 DNA reads TGTGCCTGGAGCATAAATAGCAATCAGCCCCAGCATTTT.

This chain joins TRBV10-2 and TRBJ1-1; D perhaps matches TRBD1 (6 bases). Germline-derived CDR1 and CDR2 are WSHSY and SAAADI. The CDR3 has 12 amino acids. V was clipped by 8 bases and J by 4 bases, with 11 bases between them. Here the CDR3 reads CASLTGTTEAFF. The CDR3 DNA reads TGCGCCAGCCTAACAGGGACCACTGAAGCTTTCTTT.

This clonotype is termed medium-sized. The rearrangement uses TRBV3-1 and TRBJ1-5, with 7 positions matching TRBD1. The CDR3 is made up of 15 amino acids. V lost 4 bases to trimming and J lost 4 bases; unmatched junction nucleotides: 7. The V gene's germline CDR1 is LGHDT and CDR2 YNNKEL (reference sequence). The CDR3: CASSLDGTVNQPQHF. In DNA form, the CDR3 reads TGTGCCAGCAGCCTAGACGGGACAGTAAATCAGCCCCAGCATTTT.

This clonotype came up many times. The V call is TRBV19, the J call TRBJ2-5; a possible D gene is TRBD1 (7 bases). Germline V gene data show CDR1 as LNHDA and CDR2 as SQIVND (reference sequence). V dropped 1 base and J dropped 5 bases, with 14 bases sitting between them. The CDR3 totals 15 residues. The CDR3 spells CASSIGVRGEETQYF. Here the CDR3 DNA reads TGTGCCAGTAGTATAGGTGTCAGGGGGGAGGAGACCCAGTACTTC. Based on the CDR3 plus reference TRBV19 and TRBJ2-5, the full variable domain is DGGITQSPKYLFRKEGQNVTLSCEQNLNHDAMYWYRQDPGQGLRLIYYSQIVNDFQKGDIAEGYSVSREKKESFPLTVTSAQKNPTAFYLCASSIGVRGEETQYFGPGTRLLVL.

The chain combines TRBV24-1 with TRBJ2-7, with TRBD1 matching 7 bases. The germline CDR1 and CDR2 sequences are KGHDR and SFDVKD. After removal of 4 bases from V and 2 bases from J, the junction contained 4 bases not matched to a gene. The CDR3 spans 14 residues. CDR3 amino acids: CATSDAGTAYEQYF. CDR3 DNA sequence: TGTGCCACCAGTGACGCCGGGACAGCCTACGAGCAGTACTTC.

The V and J genes are TRBV2 and TRBJ1-5; 7 bases are a match to TRBD1. Per the germline V gene, CDR1 is SNHLY and CDR2 is FYNNEI. The CDR3 length is 15 residues. After removal of 2 bases from V and 2 bases from J, the junction contained 3 bases not matched to a gene. The CDR3 region is CASSEQGGGNQPQHF. The DNA of the CDR3 is TGTGCCAGCAGTGAACAGGGGGGCGGCAATCAGCCCCAGCATTTT. The complete variable domain, with remaining parts taken from reference TRBV2 and TRBJ1-5, reads EPEVTQTPSHQVTQMGQEVILRCVPISNHLYFYWYRQILGQKVEFLVSFYNNEISEKSEIFDDQFSVERPDGSNFTLKIRSTKLEDSAMYFCASSEQGGGNQPQHFGDGTRLSIL.

This clonotype was observed at least ten times. The chain couples TRBV3-1 to TRBJ2-1; D uncertain. V was pared by 1 base and J by 8 bases, with 12 bases between. The V gene's germline CDR1 is LGHDT and CDR2 YNNKEL (reference sequence). The length of the CDR3 is 14 residues. In nucleotides, the CDR3 is TGTGCCAGCAGCCAAGGGACGGTTTTGGATGAGCAGTTCTTC. It codes for CASSQGTVLDEQFF.

V usage is TRBV4-1 and J usage is TRBJ2-2; D ambiguous. The CDR3 is made up of 18 amino acids. Trimming left V 0 bases short and J 0 bases short, with 14 bases between. Germline-derived CDR1 and CDR2 are MGHRA and YSYEKL. The CDR3 spells CASSQESPTAANTGELFF. The CDR3, as DNA: TGCGCCAGCAGCCAAGAGTCTCCAACGGCAGCGAACACCGGGGAGCTGTTTTTT.

The CDR3 DNA reads as TGTGCCACCAGTGGGGATAAGACAGGAGCCGACAATGAGCAGTTCTTC. Translation gives CATSGDKTGADNEQFF. The gene calls are TRBV24-1 and TRBJ2-1; maybe TRBD1 (6 bases). V was cut by 5 bases and J by 5 bases, with 18 bases left in between. In germline, CDR1 is KGHDR, CDR2 SFDVKD. The CDR3 is 16 amino acids.

This rearrangement joins TRBV29-1 to TRBJ2-3; D gene uncertain. This CDR3 spans 12 amino acids. Looked up from germline, CDR1 is SQVTM and CDR2 is ANQGSEA. Trimming cost V 7 bases and J 2 bases, with 10 bases left between them. The CDR3 nucleotides read TGCAGCGCCCTGCTCGACACAGATACGCAGTATTTT. Translating gives CSALLDTDTQYF.

In its sample, this clonotype is medium-sized. V is TRBV20-1 and J is TRBJ2-7, with 16 bases lining up with TRBD2. This CDR3 comprises 16 residues. Trimming cost V 6 bases and J 0 bases; bases outside gene matches: 5. In germline, CDR1 is DFQATT, CDR2 SNEGSKA (reference sequence). CDR3 nucleotide sequence: TGCAGTGCAACGGGACTAGCGGGGGGGAGCTCCTACGAGCAGTACTTC. Its translation: CSATGLAGGSSYEQYF.

In its sample, this clonotype was seen many times. V and J are TRBV4-3 and TRBJ2-7; D is uncertain. Trimming stripped 0 bases from V and 7 bases from J, with 13 bases between. CDR1 is LGHNA and CDR2 is YSLEER in the germline V gene. This CDR3 has 14 residues. The DNA for the CDR3 is TGCGCCAGCAGCCAAGATAACTCCCATTGGGAGCAGTACTTC. Amino acid sequence: CASSQDNSHWEQYF.

This clonotype is medium-sized. The rearrangement uses TRBV20-1 and TRBJ2-2, with TRBD2 as a possible D gene (6 bases). Germline V gives CDR1 DFQATT, CDR2 SNEGSKA (reference sequence). There are 14 residues in the CDR3. V shed 5 bases and J shed 2 bases, with 12 bases lying between them. CDR3 sequence (DNA): TGCAGTGCTCCGCGGAGGGGAAACACCGGGGAGCTGTTTTTT. Its protein is CSAPRRGNTGELFF.

This sequence joins TRBV6-6 and TRBJ1-1; D is undetermined. The germline CDR1 and CDR2 sequences are MNHNY and SVGAGI (reference sequence). The CDR3 contains 14 residues. Trimming cost V 6 bases and J 1 base, with 12 bases left between them. The CDR3 DNA reads as TGTGCCAGCAGAAACGACGTAGGGAACACTGAAGCTTTCTTT. Encoded protein: CASRNDVGNTEAFF.

There are a few counts of this clonotype. The chain employs TRBV7-6 and TRBJ1-3; 7 nucleotides align to TRBD1. The V and J ends lost 5 bases and 1 base, in that order; junction bases with no gene match: 5. The CDR3 runs to 15 residues. Germline V CDR1 and CDR2: SGHVS, FNYEAQ. The CDR3 region is CASSGRGQSGNTIYF. DNA of the CDR3: TGTGCCAGCAGCGGAAGGGGACAGTCTGGAAACACCATATATTTT.

The CDR3 DNA reads as TGTGCCAGCAGCGGTAGTCGATTAGGGGGAATAGAGACCCAGTACTTC. This gives the protein CASSGSRLGGIETQYF. The rearrangement links TRBV11-2 to TRBJ2-5; tentatively, D is TRBD1 (6 bases). This CDR3 comprises 16 residues. Trimming shortened V by 5 bases and J by 4 bases, and 20 bases separated the two germline ends. Germline CDR1 SGHAT, CDR2 FQNNGV.

This clonotype was seen more than once but under ten times. The chain joins TRBV6-2 or TRBV6-3 to TRBJ1-4; perhaps TRBD1 as D (6 bases). With 4 bases removed from V and 7 bases from J, the gap between germline ends came to 13 bases. Germline CDR1 is MNHEY and CDR2 is SVGEGT. There are 14 residues in the CDR3. The CDR3 region has the DNA TGTGCCAGCAGTTCTTCCGGAGGGGGTGAAAAACTGTTTTTT. Translated: CASSSSGGGEKLFF.

The chain carries TRBV29-1 and TRBJ2-1; TRBD1 agrees at 7 bases. CDR3 length equals 15 residues. J lost 8 bases, V lost 0 bases, and 10 bases had no gene match. Germline V lookup: CDR1 SQVTM, CDR2 ANQGSEA. CDR3 region: CSVEDLGQAEDEQFF. The CDR3, as DNA: TGCAGCGTTGAAGATCTAGGACAGGCGGAAGATGAGCAGTTCTTC.